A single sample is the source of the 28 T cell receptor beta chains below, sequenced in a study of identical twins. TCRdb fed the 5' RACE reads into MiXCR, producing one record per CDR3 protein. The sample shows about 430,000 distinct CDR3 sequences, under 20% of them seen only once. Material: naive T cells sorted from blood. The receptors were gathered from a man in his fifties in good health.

As DNA, the CDR3 is TGTGCCAGCAGCTTGGCGGGGGGATCAGATACGCAGTATTTT. Encoded protein: CASSLAGGSDTQYF. The chain recombines TRBV7-2 with TRBJ2-3; 8 bases fit TRBD2. Unmatched junction bases numbered 3, after V lost 3 bases and J lost 4 bases. Germline assignment: CDR1 SGHTA and CDR2 FQGNSA. This CDR3 comprises 14 residues.

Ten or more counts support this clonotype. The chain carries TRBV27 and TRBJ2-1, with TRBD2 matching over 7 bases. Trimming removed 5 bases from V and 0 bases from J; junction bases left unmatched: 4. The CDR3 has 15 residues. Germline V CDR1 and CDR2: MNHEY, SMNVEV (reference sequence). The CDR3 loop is CASSLSGHSYNEQFF. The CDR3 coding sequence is TGTGCCAGCAGTCTTAGCGGGCACTCCTACAATGAGCAGTTCTTC.

The CDR3 region has the DNA TGTGCCAGCACCCTTGACCGGGCGACAGATACGCAGTATTTT. Encoded protein: CASTLDRATDTQYF. The gene calls are TRBV7-2 and TRBJ2-3; D is ambiguous. V was shortened by 7 bases and J by 3 bases, with 14 bases between the two germline ends. Germline CDR1 and CDR2: SGHTA and FQGNSA. The CDR3 runs to 14 residues.

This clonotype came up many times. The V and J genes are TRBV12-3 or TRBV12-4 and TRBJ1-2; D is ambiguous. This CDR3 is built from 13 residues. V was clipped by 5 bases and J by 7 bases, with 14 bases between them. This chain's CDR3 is CASSPPGRGGYTF. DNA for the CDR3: TGTGCCAGCAGTCCCCCAGGACGAGGTGGCTACACCTTC.

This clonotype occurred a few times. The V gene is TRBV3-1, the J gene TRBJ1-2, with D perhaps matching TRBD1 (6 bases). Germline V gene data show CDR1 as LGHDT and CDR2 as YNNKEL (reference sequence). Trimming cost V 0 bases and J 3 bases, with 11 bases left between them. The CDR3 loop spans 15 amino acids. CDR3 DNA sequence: TGTGCCAGCAGCCAAGATTGGGACACCTACTATGGCTACACCTTC. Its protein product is CASSQDWDTYYGYTF. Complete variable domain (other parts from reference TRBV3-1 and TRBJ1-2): DTAVSQTPKYLVTQMGNDKSIKCEQNLGHDTMYWYKQDSKKFLKIMFSYNNKELIINETVPNRFSPKSPDKAHLNLHINSLELGDSAVYFCASSQDWDTYYGYTFGSGTRLTVV.

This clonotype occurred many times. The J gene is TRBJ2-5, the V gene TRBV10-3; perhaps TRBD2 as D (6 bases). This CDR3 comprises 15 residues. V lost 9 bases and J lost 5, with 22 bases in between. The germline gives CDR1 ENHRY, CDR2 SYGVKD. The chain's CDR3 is CAMDFFRGEAETQYF. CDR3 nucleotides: TGTGCCATGGATTTTTTTCGCGGGGAAGCGGAGACCCAGTACTTC.

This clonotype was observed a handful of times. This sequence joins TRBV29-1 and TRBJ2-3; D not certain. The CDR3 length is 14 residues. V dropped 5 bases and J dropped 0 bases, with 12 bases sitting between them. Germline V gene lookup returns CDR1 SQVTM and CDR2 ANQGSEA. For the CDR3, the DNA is TGCAGCGTTCGTCTGACCGTAAGCACAGATACGCAGTATTTT. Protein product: CSVRLTVSTDTQYF.

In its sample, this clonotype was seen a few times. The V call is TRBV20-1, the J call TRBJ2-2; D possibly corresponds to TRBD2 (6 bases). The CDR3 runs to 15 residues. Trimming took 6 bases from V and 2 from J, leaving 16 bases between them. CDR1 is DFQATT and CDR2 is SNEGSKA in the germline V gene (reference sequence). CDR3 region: CSAEGGYLNTGELFF. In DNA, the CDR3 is TGCAGTGCCGAGGGAGGCTATCTCAACACCGGGGAGCTGTTTTTT.

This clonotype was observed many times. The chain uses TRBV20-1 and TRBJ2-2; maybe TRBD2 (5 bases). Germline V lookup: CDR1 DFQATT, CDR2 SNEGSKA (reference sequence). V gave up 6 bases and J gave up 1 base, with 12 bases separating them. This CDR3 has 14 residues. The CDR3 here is CSAHSAGNTGELFF. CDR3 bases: TGCAGTGCCCACTCCGCGGGGAACACCGGGGAGCTGTTTTTT.

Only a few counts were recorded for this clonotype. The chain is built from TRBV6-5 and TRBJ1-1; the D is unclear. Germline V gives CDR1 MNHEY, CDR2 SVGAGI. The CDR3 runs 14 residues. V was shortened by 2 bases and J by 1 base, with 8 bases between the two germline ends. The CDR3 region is CASSYGPGNTEAFF. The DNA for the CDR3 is TGTGCCAGCAGTTACGGGCCCGGGAACACTGAAGCTTTCTTT.

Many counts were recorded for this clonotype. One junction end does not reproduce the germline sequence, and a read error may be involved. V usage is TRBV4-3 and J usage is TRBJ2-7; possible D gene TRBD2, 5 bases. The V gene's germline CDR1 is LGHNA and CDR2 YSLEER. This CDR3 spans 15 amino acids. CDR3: CASSQETGSTYEQYF. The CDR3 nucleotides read TGCGCCAGCAGTCAAGAGACGGGATCTACCTACGAGCAGTACTTC.

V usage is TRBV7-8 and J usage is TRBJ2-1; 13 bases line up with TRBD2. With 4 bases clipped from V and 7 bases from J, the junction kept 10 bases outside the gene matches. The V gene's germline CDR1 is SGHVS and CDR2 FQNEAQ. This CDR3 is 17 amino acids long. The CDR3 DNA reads TGTGCCAGCAGCTCACTAGCGGGAGGGCCTATCAGGAATGAGCAGTTCTTC. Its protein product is CASSSLAGGPIRNEQFF.

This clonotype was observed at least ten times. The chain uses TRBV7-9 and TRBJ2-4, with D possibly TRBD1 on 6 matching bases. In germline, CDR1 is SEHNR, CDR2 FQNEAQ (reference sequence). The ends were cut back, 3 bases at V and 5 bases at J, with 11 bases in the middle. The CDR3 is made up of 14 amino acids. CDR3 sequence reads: CASSLTGAENIQYF. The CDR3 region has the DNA TGTGCCAGCAGCTTGACAGGTGCTGAAAACATTCAGTACTTC.

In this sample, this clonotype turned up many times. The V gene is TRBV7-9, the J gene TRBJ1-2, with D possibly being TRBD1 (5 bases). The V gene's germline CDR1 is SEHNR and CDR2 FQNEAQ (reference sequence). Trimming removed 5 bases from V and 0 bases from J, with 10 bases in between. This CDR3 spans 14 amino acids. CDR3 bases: TGTGCCAGCAGCCTCTCGGGGCCTAACTATGGCTACACCTTC. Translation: CASSLSGPNYGYTF.

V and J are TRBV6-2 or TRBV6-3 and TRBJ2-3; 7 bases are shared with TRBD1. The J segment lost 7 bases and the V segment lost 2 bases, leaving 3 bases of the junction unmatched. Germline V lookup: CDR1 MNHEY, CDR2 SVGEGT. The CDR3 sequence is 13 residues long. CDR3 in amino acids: CASSYDRANTQYF. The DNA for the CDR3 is TGTGCCAGCAGTTACGACAGGGCCAATACGCAGTATTTT.

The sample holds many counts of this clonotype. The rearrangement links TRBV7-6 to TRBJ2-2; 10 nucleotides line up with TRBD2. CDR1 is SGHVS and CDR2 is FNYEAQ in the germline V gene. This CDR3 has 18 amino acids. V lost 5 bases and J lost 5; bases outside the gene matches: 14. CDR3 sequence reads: CASSGTGTSVVNTGELFF. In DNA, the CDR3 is TGTGCCAGCAGCGGTACCGGGACTAGCGTCGTTAATACCGGGGAGCTGTTTTTT. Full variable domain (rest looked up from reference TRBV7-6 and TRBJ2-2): GAGVSQSPRYKVTKRGQDVALRCDPISGHVSLYWYRQALGQGPEFLTYFNYEAQQDKSGLPNDRFSAERPEGSISTLTIQRTEQRDSAMYRCASSGTGTSVVNTGELFFGEGSRLTVL.

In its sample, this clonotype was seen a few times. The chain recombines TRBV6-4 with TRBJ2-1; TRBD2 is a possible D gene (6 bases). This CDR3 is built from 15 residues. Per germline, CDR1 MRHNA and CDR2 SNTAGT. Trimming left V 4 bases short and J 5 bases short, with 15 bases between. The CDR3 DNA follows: TGTGCCAGCAGTGTATTCGGGACTCCTGACAATGAGCAGTTCTTC. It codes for CASSVFGTPDNEQFF.

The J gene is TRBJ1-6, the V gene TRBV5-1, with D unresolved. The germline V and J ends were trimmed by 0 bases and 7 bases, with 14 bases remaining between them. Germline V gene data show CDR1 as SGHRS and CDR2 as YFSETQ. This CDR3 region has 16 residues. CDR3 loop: CASSLGGNSPNSPLHF. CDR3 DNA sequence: TGCGCCAGCAGCTTGGGGGGTAATTCACCGAATTCACCCCTCCACTTT.

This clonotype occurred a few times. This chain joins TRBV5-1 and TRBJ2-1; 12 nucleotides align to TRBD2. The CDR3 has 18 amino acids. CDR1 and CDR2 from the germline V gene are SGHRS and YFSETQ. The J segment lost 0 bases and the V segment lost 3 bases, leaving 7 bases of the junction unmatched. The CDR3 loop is CASSSLAGGPGSYNEQFF. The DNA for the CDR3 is TGCGCCAGCAGCTCCCTAGCGGGAGGGCCGGGCTCCTACAATGAGCAGTTCTTC.

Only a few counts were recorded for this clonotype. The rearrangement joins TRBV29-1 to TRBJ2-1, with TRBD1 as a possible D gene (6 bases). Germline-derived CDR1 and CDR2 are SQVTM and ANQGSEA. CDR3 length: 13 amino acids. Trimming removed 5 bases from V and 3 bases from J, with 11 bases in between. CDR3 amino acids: CSVSRTVYNEQFF. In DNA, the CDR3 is TGCAGCGTTTCACGGACAGTCTACAATGAGCAGTTCTTC.

The CDR3 reads CASSAGQGEQPQHF. CDR3 nucleotides: TGCGCCAGCAGCGCGGGACAGGGTGAGCAGCCCCAGCATTTT. The chain recombines TRBV5-1 with TRBJ1-5, with 9 bases identical to TRBD1. The CDR3 covers 14 residues. V lost 4 bases and J lost 7; bases outside the gene matches: 6. Germline lookup yields CDR1 SGHRS and CDR2 YFSETQ.

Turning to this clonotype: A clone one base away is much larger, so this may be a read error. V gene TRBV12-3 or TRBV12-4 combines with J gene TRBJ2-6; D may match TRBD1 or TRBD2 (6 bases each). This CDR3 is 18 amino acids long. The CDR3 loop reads CASTKLVLGGSGASVLTF. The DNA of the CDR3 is TGTGCCAGCACCAAACTGGTTCTGGGGGGCTCCGGGGCCAGCGTCCTGACTTTC.

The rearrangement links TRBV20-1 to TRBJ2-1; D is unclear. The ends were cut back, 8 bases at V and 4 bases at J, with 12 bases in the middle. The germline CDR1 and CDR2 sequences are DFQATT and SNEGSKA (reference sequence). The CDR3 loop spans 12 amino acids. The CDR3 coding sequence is TGCAGTCTCACTACGTCTTACAATGAGCAGTTCTTC. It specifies CSLTTSYNEQFF.

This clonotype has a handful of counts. The CDR3 nucleotides are TGTGCCAGCAGCACAAGACAGGTTTCAGATACGCAGTATTTT. Protein: CASSTRQVSDTQYF. This chain joins TRBV9 and TRBJ2-3, with D tentatively TRBD1 (6 bases). CDR3 size: 14 residues. V was clipped by 4 bases and J by 4 bases, with 13 bases between them. Germline V gene lookup returns CDR1 SGDLS and CDR2 YYNGEE.

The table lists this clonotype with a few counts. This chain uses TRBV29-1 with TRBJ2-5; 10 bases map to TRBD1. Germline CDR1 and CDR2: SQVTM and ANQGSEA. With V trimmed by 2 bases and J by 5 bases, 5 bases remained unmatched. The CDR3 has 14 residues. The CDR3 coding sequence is TGCAGCGTTGAACCGGACAGGGGGTCGGAGACCCAGTACTTC. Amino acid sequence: CSVEPDRGSETQYF.

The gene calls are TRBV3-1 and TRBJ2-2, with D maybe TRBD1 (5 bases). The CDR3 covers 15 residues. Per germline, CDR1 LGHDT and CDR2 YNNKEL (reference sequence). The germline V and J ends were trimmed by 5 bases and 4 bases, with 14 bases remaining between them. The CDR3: CASSWGSQFTGELFF. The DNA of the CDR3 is TGTGCCAGCAGCTGGGGCTCCCAATTCACCGGGGAGCTGTTTTTT.

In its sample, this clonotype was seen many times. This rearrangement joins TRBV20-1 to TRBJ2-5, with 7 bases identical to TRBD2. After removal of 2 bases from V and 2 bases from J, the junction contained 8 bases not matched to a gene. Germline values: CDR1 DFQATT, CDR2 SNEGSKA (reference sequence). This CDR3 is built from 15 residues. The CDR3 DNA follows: TGCAGTGCTAGACCCGCGCTAGCGGTTCAAGAGACCCAGTACTTC. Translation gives CSARPALAVQETQYF.

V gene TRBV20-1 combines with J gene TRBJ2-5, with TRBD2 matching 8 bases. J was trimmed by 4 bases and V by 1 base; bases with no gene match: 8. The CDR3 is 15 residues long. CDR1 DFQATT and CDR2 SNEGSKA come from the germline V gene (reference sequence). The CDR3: CSARVGSGRGETQYF. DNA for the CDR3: TGCAGTGCTAGAGTTGGGAGCGGGAGAGGAGAGACCCAGTACTTC.